The 4 T cell receptor beta chains presented below share a single source sample, sequenced in a study of CD8 T cells in ankylosing spondylitis. Via MiXCR, TCRdb re-called the 5' RACE reads, giving one row per CDR3 protein. The sample contains some 120,000 distinct CDR3 sequences, around 15% of which appear only once. Sequenced input: blood, either unsorted or a sorted T cell fraction (not recorded which). The receptor source for this set is a female donor with ankylosing spondylitis or in good health (not recorded which).

There are many counts of this clonotype. The rearrangement links TRBV12-3 or TRBV12-4 to TRBJ2-3; 7 nucleotides line up with TRBD2. The CDR3 is 14 residues long. Trimming at V came to 5 bases and at J to 1 base, leaving 3 bases not matched to a gene. CDR3 protein: CASSASGGTDTQYF. The DNA of the CDR3 is TGTGCCAGCAGTGCGAGCGGGGGCACAGATACGCAGTATTTT.

Only a few counts were recorded for this clonotype. The V and J genes are TRBV29-1 and TRBJ2-1; D is undetermined. Trimming removed 4 bases at V and 1 base at J, with 8 bases between. The CDR3 runs to 13 residues. Germline-derived CDR1 and CDR2 are SQVTM and ANQGSEA. Here the CDR3 reads CSVVPVSYNEQFF. The CDR3 DNA sequence: TGCAGCGTTGTGCCGGTTTCCTACAATGAGCAGTTCTTC.

The genes are TRBV11-3 and TRBJ2-2, with 7 bases matching TRBD2. The V segment lost 6 bases and the J segment 4 bases; nucleotides outside the gene matches: 5. This CDR3 contains 14 residues. Germline V CDR1 and CDR2: SGHNT, YENEEA. CDR3 loop: CASRRRGGTGELFF. CDR3 bases: TGTGCCAGCAGAAGACGCGGGGGCACCGGGGAGCTGTTTTTT.

With respect to this clonotype: One junction end does not reproduce the germline sequence, and a read error may be involved. This sequence joins TRBV7-7 and TRBJ2-3; TRBD2 is a possible D gene (5 bases). The CDR3 spans 14 residues. Germline CDR1 reads SSHAT; CDR2 reads FNYEAQ (reference sequence). The CDR3: CASSADPTGGTQYF. For the CDR3, the DNA is TGTGCTAGCAGCGCCGACCCAACCGGAGGTACGCAGTATTTT.